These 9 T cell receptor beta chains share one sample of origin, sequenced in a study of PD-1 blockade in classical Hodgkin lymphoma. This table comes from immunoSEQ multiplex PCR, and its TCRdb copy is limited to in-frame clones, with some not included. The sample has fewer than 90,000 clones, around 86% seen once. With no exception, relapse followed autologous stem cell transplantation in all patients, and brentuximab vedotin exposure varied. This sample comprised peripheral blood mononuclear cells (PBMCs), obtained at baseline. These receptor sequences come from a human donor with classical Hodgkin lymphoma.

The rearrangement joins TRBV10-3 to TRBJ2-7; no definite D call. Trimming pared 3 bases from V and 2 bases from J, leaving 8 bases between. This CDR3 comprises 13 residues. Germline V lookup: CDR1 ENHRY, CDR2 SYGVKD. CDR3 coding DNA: TGTGCCATCAGTGATAGGGTGGCCTACGAGCAGTACTTC. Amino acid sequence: CAISDRVAYEQYF.

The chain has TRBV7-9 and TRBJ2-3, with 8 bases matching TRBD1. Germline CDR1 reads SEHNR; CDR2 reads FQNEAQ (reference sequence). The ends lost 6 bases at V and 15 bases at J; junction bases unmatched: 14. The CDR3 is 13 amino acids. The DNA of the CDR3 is TGTGCCAGCAGTACTCCGTCCCGGGACAGGTGCTATTTT. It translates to CASSTPSRDRCYF.

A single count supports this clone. The CDR3 DNA sequence: TGTGCCATCAGTGAGCGGGAGGGCCTCAGTGAGCAGTTCTTC. Residues: CAISEREGLSEQFF. The V call is TRBV10-3, the J call TRBJ2-1; 8 bases align to TRBD2. CDR1 ENHRY and CDR2 SYGVKD come from the germline V gene. This CDR3 region has 14 residues. The V segment lost 2 bases and the J segment 9 bases; nucleotides outside the gene matches: 6.

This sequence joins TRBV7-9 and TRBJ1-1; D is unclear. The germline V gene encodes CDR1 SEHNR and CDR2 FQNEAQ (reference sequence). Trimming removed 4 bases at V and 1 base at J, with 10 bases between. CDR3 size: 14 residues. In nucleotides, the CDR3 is TGTGCCAGCAGCTACGGGTTCTCGAACACTGAAGCTTTCTTT. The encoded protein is CASSYGFSNTEAFF.

As DNA, the CDR3 is TGTGCCATCAGTGACGACAACGCGGGAGCCTCTGGGGCCAACGTCCTGACTTTC. Its protein product is CAISDDNAGASGANVLTF. V and J are TRBV10-3 and TRBJ2-6; 7 bases match TRBD2. The CDR3 is made up of 18 amino acids. V trimming: 3 bases; J trimming: 0 bases; junction bases outside the gene matches: 8. Germline V CDR1 and CDR2: ENHRY, SYGVKD.

Here the CDR3 DNA reads TGTGCCTGGAGTTTTGACAGGGGATTTTATGGCTACACCTTC. Translating gives CAWSFDRGFYGYTF. J is TRBJ1-2 and V is TRBV30; 8 bases match TRBD1. CDR3 length: 14 amino acids. The germline V gene has CDR1 GTSNPN and CDR2 SVGIG (reference sequence). Trimming took 2 bases from V and 5 from J; bases not matched to a gene: 7.

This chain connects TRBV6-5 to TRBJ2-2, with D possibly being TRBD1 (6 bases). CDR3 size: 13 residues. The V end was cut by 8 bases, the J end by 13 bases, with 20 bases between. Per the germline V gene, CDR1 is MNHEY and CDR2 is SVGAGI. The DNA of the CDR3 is TGTGCCAGCCGGATGGGGACATTGAGCGGGCTGTTTTTT. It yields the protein CASRMGTLSGLFF.

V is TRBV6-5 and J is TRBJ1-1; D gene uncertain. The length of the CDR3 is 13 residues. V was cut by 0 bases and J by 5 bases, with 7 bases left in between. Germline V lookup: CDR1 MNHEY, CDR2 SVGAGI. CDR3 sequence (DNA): TGTGCCAGCAGTTACTCGGGTCGGACTGAAGCTTTCTTT. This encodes CASSYSGRTEAFF.

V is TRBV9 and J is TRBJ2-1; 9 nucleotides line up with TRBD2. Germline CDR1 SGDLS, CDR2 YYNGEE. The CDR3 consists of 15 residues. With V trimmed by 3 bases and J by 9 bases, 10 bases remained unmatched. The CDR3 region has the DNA TGTGCCAGCAGCGCTCCGGGACTAGCTTTGGGTGAGCAGTTCTTC. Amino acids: CASSAPGLALGEQFF.